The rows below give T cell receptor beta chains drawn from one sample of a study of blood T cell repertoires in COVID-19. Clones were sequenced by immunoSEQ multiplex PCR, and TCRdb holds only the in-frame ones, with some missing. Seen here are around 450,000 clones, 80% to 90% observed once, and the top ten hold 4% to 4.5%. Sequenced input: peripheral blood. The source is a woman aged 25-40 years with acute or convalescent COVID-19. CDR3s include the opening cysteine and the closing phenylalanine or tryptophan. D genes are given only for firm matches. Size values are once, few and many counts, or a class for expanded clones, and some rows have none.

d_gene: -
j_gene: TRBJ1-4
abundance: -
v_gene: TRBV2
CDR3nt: TGTGCCAGCAAGTCCAGGGCGGCCTTCTCGGCTAATGAAAAACTGTTTTTT
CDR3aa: CASKSRAAFSANEKLFF

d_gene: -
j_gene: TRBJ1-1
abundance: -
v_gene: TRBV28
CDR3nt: TGTGCCAGCAAGACTTATGTGGGCACTGAAGCTTTCTTT
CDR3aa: CASKTYVGTEAFF

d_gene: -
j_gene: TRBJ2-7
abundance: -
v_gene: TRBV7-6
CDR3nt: TGTGCCAGCAGCTTAGGCACGGGACACCCTTACGAGCAGTACTTC
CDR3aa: CASSLGTGHPYEQYF

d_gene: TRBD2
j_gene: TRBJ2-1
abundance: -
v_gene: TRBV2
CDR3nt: TGTGCCAGCAGTGAACGGGGGAGCGGGGGGGCAGGTGATGAGCAGTTCTTC
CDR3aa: CASSERGSGGAGDEQFF

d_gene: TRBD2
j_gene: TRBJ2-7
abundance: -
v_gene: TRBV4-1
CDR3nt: TGCGCCAGCAGCCATGTCCCGGAACTTGGGACTAGAAGGTACGAGCAGTACTTC
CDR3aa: CASSHVPELGTRRYEQYF

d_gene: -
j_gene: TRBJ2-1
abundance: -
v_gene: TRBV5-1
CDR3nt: TGCGCCAGCAGCTTGCCGGGGATCTCCTACAATGAGCAGTTCTTC
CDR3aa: CASSLPGISYNEQFF

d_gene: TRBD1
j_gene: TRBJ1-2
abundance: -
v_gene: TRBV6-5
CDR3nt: TGTGCCAGCAGAGTACAGGGGGCGCACTATGGCTACACCTTC
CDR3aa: CASRVQGAHYGYTF

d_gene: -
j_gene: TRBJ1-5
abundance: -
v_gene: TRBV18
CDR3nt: TGTGCCAGCTCACCCGGGGGGCCCCAGCATTTT
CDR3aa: CASSPGGPQHF

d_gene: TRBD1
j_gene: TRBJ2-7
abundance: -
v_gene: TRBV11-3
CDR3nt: TGTGCCAGCAGCGGATGGACAGGGAATAGTTACGAGCAGTACTTC
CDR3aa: CASSGWTGNSYEQYF

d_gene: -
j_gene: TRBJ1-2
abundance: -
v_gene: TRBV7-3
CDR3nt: TGTGCCAGCAGCACGAACAGGGTTTGGAGTGGGGGCCACGGCTACACCTTC
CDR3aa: CASSTNRVWSGGHGYTF

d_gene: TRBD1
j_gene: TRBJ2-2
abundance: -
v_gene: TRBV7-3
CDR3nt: TGTGCCAGCAGCTTACAGGGGGCAGTTACCGGGGAGCTGTTTTTT
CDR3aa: CASSLQGAVTGELFF

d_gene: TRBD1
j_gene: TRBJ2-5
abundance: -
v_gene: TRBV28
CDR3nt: TGTGCCAGCAGTTTAAACACAGGGGGCCTCCAAGAGACCCAGTACTTC
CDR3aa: CASSLNTGGLQETQYF

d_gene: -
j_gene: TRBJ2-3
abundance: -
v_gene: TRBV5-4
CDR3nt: TGTGCCAGCCGCGGGGCCACAGGGGAGACAGATACGCAGTATTTT
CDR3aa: CASRGATGETDTQYF

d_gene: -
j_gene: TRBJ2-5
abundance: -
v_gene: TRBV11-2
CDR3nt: TGTGCCAGCAGCCTAGGGCCACGGGTCCAAGAGACCCAGTACTTC
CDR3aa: CASSLGPRVQETQYF

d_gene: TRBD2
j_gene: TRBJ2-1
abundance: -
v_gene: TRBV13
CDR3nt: TGTGCCAGCAGCTTAGATGGCGGGGGGCGAGGCAATGAGCAGTTCTTC
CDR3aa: CASSLDGGGRGNEQFF

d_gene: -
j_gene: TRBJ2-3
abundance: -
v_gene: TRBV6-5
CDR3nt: TGTGCCAGCAGCGCGGGACCATGGGATACGCAGTATTTT
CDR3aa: CASSAGPWDTQYF

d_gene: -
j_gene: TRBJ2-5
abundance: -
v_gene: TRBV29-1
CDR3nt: TGCAGCGCAGGGAGAGGGACTGCGGGGGAGACCCAGTACTTC
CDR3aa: CSAGRGTAGETQYF

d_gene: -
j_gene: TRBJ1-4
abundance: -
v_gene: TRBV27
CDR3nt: TGTGCCAGCAGTTTAGGCTCTGCAACTAATGAAAAACTGTTTTTT
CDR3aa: CASSLGSATNEKLFF

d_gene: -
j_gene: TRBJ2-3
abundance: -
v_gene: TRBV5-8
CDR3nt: TGTGCCAGCCCCTCTAGGGGCGGAGCGTCTAGCACAGATACGCAGTATTTT
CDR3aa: CASPSRGGASSTDTQYF

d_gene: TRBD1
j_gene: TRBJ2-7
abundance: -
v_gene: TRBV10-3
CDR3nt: TGTGCCATCAGCCGAACGACAGGGTGGGACGAGCAGTACTTC
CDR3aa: CAISRTTGWDEQYF

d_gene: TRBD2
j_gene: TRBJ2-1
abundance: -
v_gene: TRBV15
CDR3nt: TGTGCCACCAGCAGAGATAGGGGACTAGCGTACAATGAGCAGTTCTTC
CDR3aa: CATSRDRGLAYNEQFF

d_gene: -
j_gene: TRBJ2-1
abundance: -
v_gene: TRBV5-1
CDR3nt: TGCGCCAGCAGCTTCGACAGCAATGAGCAGTTCTTC
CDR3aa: CASSFDSNEQFF

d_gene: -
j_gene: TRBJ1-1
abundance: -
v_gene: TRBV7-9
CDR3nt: TGTGCCAGCAGCTACGGACAGCCAGGCACTGAAGCTTTCTTT
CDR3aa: CASSYGQPGTEAFF

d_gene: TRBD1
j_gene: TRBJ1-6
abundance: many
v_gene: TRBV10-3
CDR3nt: TGTGCCATCAGGGGACAGGGAGATTATAATTCACCCCTCCACTTT
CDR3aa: CAIRGQGDYNSPLHF

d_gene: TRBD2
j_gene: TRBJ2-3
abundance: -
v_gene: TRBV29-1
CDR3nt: TGCAGCGAGAAGGGACTAGCGGGCACAGATACGCAGTATTTT
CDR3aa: CSEKGLAGTDTQYF

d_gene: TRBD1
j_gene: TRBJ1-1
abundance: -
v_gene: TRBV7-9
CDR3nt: TGTGCCAGCAGCTTATCAGGAGGGGGCGCGAACACTGAAGCTTTCTTT
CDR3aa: CASSLSGGGANTEAFF

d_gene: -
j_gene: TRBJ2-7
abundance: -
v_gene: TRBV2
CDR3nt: TGTGCCAGCAGTGAGTGGTCAGGGTCGAACGAGCAGTACTTC
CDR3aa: CASSEWSGSNEQYF

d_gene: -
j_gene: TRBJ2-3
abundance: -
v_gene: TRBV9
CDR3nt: TGTGCCAGCAGCCCGTCCCACGTTCTTCTCGGGGGGCGCGGAGATACGCAGTATTTT
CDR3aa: CASSPSHVLLGGRGDTQYF

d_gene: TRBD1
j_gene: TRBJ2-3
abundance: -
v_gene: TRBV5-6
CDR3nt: TGTGCCAGCAGCTTGGGACAGGGGCCTAGCACAGATACGCAGTATTTT
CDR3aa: CASSLGQGPSTDTQYF

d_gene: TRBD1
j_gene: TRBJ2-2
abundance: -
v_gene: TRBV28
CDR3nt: TGTGCCAGCAAAACAGGGGGAGACGCGAACACCGGGGAGCTGTTTTTT
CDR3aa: CASKTGGDANTGELFF

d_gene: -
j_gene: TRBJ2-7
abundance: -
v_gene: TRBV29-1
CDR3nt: TGCAGCGTCGGGATAACCTTGTTCCACGAGCAGTACTTC
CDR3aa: CSVGITLFHEQYF

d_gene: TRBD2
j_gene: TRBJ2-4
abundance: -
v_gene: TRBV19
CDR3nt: TGTGCCAGTAGTCGGATCCGGGCACTAGCGGATCCTAGGGCCAAAAACATTCAGTACTTC
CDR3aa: CASSRIRALADPRAKNIQYF

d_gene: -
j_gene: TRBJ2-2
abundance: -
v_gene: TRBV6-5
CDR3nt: TGTGCCAGCAAAGCGAGCGGGGAGCTGTTTTTT
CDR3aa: CASKASGELFF

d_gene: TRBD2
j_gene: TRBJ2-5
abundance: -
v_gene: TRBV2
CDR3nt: TGTGCCAGCAGTGAAAGGGGTAGCGGGGGAGAGACCCAGTACTTC
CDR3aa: CASSERGSGGETQYF

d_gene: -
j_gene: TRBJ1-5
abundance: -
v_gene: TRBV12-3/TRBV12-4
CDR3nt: TGTGCCAGCAGTTTCCGACGGGATCAGCCCCAGCATTTT
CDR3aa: CASSFRRDQPQHF

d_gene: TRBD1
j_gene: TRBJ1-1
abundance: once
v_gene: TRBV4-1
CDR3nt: TGCGCCAGCAGCCAAGGACGGACAGGGGGTACTGAAGCTTTCTTT
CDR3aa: CASSQGRTGGTEAFF

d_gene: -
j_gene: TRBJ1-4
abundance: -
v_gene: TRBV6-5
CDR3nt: TGTGCCAGTTCCCGGAGCGGAAGGGAAAAACTGTTTTTT
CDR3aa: CASSRSGREKLFF

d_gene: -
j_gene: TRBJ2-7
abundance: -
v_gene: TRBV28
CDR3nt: TGTGCCAGCAACCTCCCCGGACGGACTGGTGAGCAGTACTTC
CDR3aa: CASNLPGRTGEQYF

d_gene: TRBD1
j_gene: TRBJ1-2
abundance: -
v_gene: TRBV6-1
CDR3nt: TGTGCCAGCAGTGAACAACCCGGGACAGGGGGTTATGGCTACACCTTC
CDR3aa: CASSEQPGTGGYGYTF

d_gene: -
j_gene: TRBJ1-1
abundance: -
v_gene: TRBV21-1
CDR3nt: TGTGCCAGCAGCAAAGTCTCGCGGGTTTCCACTGAAGCTTTCTTT
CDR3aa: CASSKVSRVSTEAFF

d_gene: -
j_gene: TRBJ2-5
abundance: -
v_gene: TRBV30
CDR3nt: TGTGCCTGGAGTTTTGAGGAAATGGAGACCCAGTACTTC
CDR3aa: CAWSFEEMETQYF

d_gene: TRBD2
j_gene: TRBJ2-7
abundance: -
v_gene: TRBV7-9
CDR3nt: TGTGCCAGCAGCTTTCTTGCCGGGGGGGCTGCCGAGCAGTACTTC
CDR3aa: CASSFLAGGAAEQYF

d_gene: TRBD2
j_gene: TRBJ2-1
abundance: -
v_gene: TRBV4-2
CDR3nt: TGTGCCAGCAGCCGGGAACTAGCGGAGGTATACAATGAGCAGTTCTTC
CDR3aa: CASSRELAEVYNEQFF

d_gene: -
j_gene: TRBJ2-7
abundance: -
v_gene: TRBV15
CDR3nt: TGTGCCACCAGCAGAGATCGCGGCTACGAGCAGTACTTC
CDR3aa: CATSRDRGYEQYF

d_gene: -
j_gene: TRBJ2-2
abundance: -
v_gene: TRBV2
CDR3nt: TGTGCCAGCTCGTCAGCGGGTCGCGCCGGGGAGCTGTTTTTT
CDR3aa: CASSSAGRAGELFF

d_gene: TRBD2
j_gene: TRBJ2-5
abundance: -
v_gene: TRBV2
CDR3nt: TGTGCCAGCAGTGTCGCGGGGGAGCCCCAAGAGACCCAGTACTTC
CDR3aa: CASSVAGEPQETQYF

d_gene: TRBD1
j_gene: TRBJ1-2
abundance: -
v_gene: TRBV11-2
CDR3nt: TGTGCCAGCAGCTACGGGACAGGGGGCGAGACCTATGGCTACACCTTC
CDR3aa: CASSYGTGGETYGYTF

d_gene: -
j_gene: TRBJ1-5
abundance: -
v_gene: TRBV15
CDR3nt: TGTGCCACCAGCAGAGATCGACAGAATCAGCCCCAGCATTTT
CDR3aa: CATSRDRQNQPQHF

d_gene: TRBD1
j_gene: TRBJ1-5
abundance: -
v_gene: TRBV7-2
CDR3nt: TGTGCCAGCAGCTGGGACAGCGAATTCAATCAGCCCCAGCATTTT
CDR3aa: CASSWDSEFNQPQHF

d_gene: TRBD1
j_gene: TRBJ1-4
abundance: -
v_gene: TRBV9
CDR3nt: TGTGCCAGCAGCGTGGGGACAGGGAGTAGTGAAAAACTGTTTTTT
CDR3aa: CASSVGTGSSEKLFF

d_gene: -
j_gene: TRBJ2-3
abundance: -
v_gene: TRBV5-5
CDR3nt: TGTGCCAGCAGCTTGTGGGGGGACACAGATACGCAGTATTTT
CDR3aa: CASSLWGDTDTQYF

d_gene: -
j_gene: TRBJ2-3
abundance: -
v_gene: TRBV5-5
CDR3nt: TGTGCCAGCAGCTGGGGCGGACTAACAGATACGCAGTATTTT
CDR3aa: CASSWGGLTDTQYF

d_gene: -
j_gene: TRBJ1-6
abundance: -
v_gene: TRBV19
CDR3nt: TGTGCCAGTAGTATTAGGGGGTCGGGTTCACCCCTCCACTTT
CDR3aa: CASSIRGSGSPLHF

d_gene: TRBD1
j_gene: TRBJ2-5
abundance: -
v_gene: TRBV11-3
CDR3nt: TGTGCCAGCAGCCTAAGGGGGCGCCAAGAGACCCAGTACTTC
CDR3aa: CASSLRGRQETQYF

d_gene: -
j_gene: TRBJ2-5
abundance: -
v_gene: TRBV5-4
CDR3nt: TGTGCCAGCAGCTTGTCTGGGGGCCGGGGAGAGACCCAGTACTTC
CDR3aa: CASSLSGGRGETQYF